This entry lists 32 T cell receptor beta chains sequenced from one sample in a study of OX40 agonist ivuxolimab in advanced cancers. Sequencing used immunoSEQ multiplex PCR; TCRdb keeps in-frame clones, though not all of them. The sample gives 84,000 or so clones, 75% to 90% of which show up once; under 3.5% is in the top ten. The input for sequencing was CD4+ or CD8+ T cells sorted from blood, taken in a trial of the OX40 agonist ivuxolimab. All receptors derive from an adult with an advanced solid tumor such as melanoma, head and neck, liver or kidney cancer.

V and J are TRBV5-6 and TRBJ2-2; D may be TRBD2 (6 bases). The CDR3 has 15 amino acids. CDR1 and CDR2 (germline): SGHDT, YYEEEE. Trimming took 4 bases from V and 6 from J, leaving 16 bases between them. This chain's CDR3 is CASSPGQGGSGELFF. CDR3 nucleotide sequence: TGTGCCAGCAGCCCCGGCCAGGGAGGATCCGGGGAGCTGTTTTTT. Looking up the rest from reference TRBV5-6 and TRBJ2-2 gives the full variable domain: DAGVTQSPTHLIKTRGQQVTLRCSPKSGHDTVSWYQQALGQGPQFIFQYYEEEERQRGNFPDRFSGHQFPNYSSELNVNALLLGDSALYLCASSPGQGGSGELFFGEGSRLTVL.

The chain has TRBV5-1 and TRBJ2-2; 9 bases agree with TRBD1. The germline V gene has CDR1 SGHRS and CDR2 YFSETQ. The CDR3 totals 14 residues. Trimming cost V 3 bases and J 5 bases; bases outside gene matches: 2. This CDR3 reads CASSSQGATGELFF. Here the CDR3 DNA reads TGCGCCAGCAGCTCACAGGGGGCAACCGGGGAGCTGTTTTTT.

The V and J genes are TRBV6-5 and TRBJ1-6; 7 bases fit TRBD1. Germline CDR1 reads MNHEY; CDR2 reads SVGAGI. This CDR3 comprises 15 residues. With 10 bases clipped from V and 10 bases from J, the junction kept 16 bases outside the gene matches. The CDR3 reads CATQRDRAFLSPLHF. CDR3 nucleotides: TGTGCCACTCAGAGGGACAGAGCATTTCTCTCACCCCTCCACTTT.

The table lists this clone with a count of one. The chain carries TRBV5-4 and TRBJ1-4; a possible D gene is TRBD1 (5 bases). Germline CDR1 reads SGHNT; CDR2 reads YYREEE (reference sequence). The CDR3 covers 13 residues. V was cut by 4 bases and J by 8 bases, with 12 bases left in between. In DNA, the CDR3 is TGTGCCAGCAGCAGCCGGGACCAGGAAAAACTGTTTTTT. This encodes CASSSRDQEKLFF.

CDR3 in amino acids: CAGTGAETQYF. The CDR3, as DNA: TGTGCCGGAACAGGGGCAGAGACCCAGTACTTC. The chain recombines TRBV30 with TRBJ2-5, with 7 bases matching TRBD1. The junction had 4 bases not matched to a gene; V was cut back by 8 bases and J by 4 bases. The length of the CDR3 is 11 residues. CDR1 is GTSNPN, CDR2 SVGIG, per germline (reference sequence).

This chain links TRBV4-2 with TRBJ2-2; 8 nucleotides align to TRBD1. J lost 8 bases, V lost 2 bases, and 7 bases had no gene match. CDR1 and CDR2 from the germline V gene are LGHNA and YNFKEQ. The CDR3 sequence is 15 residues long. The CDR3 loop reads CASSQFQGAPGELFF. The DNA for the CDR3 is TGTGCCAGCAGCCAATTCCAGGGGGCGCCGGGGGAGCTGTTTTTT.

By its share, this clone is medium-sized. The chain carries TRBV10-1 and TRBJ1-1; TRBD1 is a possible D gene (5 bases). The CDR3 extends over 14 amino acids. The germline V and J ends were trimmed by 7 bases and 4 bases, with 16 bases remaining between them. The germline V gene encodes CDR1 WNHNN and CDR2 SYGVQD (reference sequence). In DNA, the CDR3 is TGCGCCAGCACCGCCACCGTGGGGGTCACTGAAGCTTTCTTT. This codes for CASTATVGVTEAFF.

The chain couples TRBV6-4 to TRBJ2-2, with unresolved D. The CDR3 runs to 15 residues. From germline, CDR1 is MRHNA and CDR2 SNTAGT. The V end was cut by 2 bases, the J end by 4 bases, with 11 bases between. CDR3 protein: CASSDVWRSTGELFF. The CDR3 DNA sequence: TGTGCCAGCAGTGACGTCTGGCGTAGCACCGGGGAGCTGTTTTTT.

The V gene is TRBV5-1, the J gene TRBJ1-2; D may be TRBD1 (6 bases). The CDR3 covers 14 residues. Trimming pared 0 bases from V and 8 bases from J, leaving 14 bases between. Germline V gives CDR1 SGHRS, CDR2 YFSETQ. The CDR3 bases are TGCGCCAGCAGCTTGGTACAGGGAGGGAGAGGCTACACCTTC. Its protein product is CASSLVQGGRGYTF.

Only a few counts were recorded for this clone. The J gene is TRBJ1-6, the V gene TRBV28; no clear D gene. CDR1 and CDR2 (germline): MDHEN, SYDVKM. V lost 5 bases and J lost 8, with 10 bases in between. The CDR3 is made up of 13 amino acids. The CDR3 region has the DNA TGTGCCAGCAGTCTCATGGGTGATTCACCCCTCCACTTT. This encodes CASSLMGDSPLHF. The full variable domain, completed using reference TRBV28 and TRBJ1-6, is DVKVTQSSRYLVKRTGEKVFLECVQDMDHENMFWYRQDPGLGLRLIYFSYDVKMKEKGDIPEGYSVSREKKERFSLILESASTNQTSMYLCASSLMGDSPLHFGNGTRLTVT.

The CDR3: CASSWARSTEKLFF. CDR3 nucleotide sequence: TGTGCCAGCTCTTGGGCCAGGAGTACAGAAAAACTGTTTTTT. This rearrangement joins TRBV28 to TRBJ1-4; the D is unclear. Germline V gene lookup returns CDR1 MDHEN and CDR2 SYDVKM. V dropped 8 bases and J dropped 8 bases, with 18 bases sitting between them. The CDR3 runs 14 residues.

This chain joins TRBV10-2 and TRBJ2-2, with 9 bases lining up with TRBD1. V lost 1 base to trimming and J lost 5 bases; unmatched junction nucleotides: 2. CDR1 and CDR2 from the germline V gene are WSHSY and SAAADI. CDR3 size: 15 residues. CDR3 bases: TGCGCCAGCAGTGAGTACAGGGGGCCGACCGGGGAGCTGTTTTTT. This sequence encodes CASSEYRGPTGELFF.

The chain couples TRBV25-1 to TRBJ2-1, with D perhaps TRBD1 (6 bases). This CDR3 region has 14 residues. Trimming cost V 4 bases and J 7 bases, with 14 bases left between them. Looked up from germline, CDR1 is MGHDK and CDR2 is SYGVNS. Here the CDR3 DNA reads TGTGCCAGCAGTGGGACCGGGACAACAAATGAGCAGTTCTTC. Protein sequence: CASSGTGTTNEQFF. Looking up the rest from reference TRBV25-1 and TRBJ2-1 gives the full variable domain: EADIYQTPRYLVIGTGKKITLECSQTMGHDKMYWYQQDPGMELHLIHYSYGVNSTEKGDLSSESTVSRIRTEHFPLTLESARPSHTSQYLCASSGTGTTNEQFFGPGTRLTVL.

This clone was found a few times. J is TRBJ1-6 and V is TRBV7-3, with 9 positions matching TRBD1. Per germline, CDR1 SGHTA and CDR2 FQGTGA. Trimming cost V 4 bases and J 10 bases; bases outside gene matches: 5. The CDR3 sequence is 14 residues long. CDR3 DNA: TGTGCCAGCAGCTCGGGACAGGGAGGGTCACCCCTCCACTTT. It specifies CASSSGQGGSPLHF.

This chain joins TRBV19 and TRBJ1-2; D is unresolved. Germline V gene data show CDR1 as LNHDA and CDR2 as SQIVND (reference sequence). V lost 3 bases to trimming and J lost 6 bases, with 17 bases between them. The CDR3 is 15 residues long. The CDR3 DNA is TGTGCCAGTAGTATTTCCGGCGCGAGTATCGATGGCTACACCTTC. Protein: CASSISGASIDGYTF.

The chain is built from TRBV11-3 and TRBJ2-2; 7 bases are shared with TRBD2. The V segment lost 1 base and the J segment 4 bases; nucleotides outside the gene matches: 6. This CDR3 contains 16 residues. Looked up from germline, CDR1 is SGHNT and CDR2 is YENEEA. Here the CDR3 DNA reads TGTGCCAGCAGCTTAGGCGGGGGACCCCTCACCGGGGAGCTGTTTTTT. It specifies CASSLGGGPLTGELFF.

The CDR3 DNA sequence: TGTGCCAGTAGTATAGGGGTTGGGGGCAATCAGCCCCAGCATTTT. This codes for CASSIGVGGNQPQHF. The gene calls are TRBV19 and TRBJ1-5; D unclear. V was trimmed by 1 base and J by 2 bases, leaving 9 bases between them. From germline, CDR1 is LNHDA and CDR2 SQIVND (reference sequence). The CDR3 totals 15 residues. Full variable domain (outside the CDR3, taken from reference TRBV19 and TRBJ1-5): DGGITQSPKYLFRKEGQNVTLSCEQNLNHDAMYWYRQDPGQGLRLIYYSQIVNDFQKGDIAEGYSVSREKKESFPLTVTSAQKNPTAFYLCASSIGVGGNQPQHFGDGTRLSIL.

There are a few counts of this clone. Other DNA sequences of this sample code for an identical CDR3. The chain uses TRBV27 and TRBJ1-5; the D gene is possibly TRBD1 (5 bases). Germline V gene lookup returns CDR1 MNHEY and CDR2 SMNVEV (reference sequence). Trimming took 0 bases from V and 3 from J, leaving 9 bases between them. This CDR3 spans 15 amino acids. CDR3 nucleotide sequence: TGTGCCAGCAGTTTATCCGGGGGACCCAATCAGCCCCAGCATTTT. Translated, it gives CASSLSGGPNQPQHF.

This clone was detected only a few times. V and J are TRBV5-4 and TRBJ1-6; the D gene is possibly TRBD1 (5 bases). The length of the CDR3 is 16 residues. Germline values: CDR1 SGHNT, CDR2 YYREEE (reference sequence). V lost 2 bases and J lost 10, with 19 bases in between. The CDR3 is CASSLESPRQGSPLHF. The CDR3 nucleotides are TGTGCCAGCAGCTTAGAAAGCCCCAGGCAGGGATCACCCCTCCACTTT.

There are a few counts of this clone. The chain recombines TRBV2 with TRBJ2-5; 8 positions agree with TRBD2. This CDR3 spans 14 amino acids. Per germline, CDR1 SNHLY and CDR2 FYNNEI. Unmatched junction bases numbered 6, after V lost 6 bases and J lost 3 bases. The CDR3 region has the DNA TGTGCCAGCAGGGTTGCGGGGGGAAAAGAGACCCAGTACTTC. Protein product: CASRVAGGKETQYF.

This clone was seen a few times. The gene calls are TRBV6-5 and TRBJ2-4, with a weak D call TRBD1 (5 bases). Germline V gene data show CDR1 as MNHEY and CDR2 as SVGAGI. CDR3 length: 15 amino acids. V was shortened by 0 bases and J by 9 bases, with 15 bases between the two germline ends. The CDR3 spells CASSYSRTMGSIQYF. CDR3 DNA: TGTGCCAGCAGTTACTCGAGGACAATGGGCTCCATTCAGTACTTC.

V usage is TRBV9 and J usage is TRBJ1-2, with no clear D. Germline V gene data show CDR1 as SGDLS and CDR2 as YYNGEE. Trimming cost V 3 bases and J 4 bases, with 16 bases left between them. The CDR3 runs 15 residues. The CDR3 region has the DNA TGTGCCAGCAGCGCGTACTTGCAGGTAGCCTATGGCTACACCTTC. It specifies CASSAYLQVAYGYTF.

CDR3 coding DNA: TGTGCCAGCTCACTAGGGGGTTGGGAGGCTCAGCCCCAGCATTTT. Translation: CASSLGGWEAQPQHF. This chain connects TRBV18 to TRBJ1-5, with a weak D call TRBD1 (6 bases). V was clipped by 4 bases and J by 6 bases, with 16 bases between them. The CDR3 sequence is 15 residues long. Germline CDR1 is KGHSH and CDR2 is LQKENI. The full variable domain, completed using reference TRBV18 and TRBJ1-5, is NAGVMQNPRHLVRRRGQEARLRCSPMKGHSHVYWYRQLPEEGLKFMVYLQKENIIDESGMPKERFSAEFPKEGPSILRIQQVVRGDSAAYFCASSLGGWEAQPQHFGDGTRLSIL.

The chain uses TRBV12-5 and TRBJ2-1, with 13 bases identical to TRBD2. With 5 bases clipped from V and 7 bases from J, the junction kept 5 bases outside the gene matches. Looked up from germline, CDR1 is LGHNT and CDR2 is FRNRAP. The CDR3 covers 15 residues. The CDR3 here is CASGITSGGDNEQFF. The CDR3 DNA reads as TGTGCTAGTGGTATTACTAGCGGGGGGGATAATGAGCAGTTCTTC.

The CDR3 coding sequence is TGTGCCAGCAGAACAGGGTCCCAGCCCCAGCATTTT. Amino acids: CASRTGSQPQHF. V is TRBV28 and J is TRBJ1-5, with TRBD1 as a possible D gene (6 bases). V was clipped by 6 bases and J by 7 bases, with 10 bases between them. The CDR3 spans 12 residues. Germline CDR1 MDHEN, CDR2 SYDVKM.

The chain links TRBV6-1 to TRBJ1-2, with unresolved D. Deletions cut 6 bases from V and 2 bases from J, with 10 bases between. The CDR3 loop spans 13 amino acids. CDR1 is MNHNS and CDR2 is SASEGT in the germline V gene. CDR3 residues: CASRGASNYGYTF. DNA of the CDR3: TGTGCCAGCAGAGGTGCCTCCAACTATGGCTACACCTTC.

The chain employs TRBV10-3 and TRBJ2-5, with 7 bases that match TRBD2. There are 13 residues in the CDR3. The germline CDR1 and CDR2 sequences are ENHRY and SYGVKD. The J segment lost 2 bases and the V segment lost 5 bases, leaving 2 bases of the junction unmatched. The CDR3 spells CAISPAGQETQYF. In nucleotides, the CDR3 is TGTGCCATCAGTCCAGCGGGACAAGAGACCCAGTACTTC.

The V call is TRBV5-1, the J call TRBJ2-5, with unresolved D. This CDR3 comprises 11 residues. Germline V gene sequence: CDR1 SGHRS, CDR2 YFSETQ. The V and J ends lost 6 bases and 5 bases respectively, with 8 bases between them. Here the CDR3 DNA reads TGCGCCAGCAAGCAGGATGAGACCCAGTACTTC. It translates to CASKQDETQYF.

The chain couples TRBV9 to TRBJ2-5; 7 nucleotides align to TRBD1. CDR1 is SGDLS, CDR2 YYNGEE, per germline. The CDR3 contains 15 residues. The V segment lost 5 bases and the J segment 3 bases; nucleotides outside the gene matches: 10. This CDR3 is CASSHAEGTEETQYF. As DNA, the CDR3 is TGTGCCAGCAGTCACGCCGAGGGGACAGAAGAGACCCAGTACTTC.

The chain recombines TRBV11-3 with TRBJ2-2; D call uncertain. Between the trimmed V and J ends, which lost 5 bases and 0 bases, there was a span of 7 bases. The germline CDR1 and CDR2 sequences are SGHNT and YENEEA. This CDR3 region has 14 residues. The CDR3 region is CASSPTTNTGELFF. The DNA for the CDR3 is TGTGCCAGCAGCCCAACAACGAACACCGGGGAGCTGTTTTTT.

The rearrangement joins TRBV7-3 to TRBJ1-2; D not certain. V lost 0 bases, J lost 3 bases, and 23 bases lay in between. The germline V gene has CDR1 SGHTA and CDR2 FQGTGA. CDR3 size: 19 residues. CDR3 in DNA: TGTGCCAGCAGCTTAACAGGAATAACGGGTGTCCGTCATGACTATGGCTACACCTTC. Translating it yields CASSLTGITGVRHDYGYTF.

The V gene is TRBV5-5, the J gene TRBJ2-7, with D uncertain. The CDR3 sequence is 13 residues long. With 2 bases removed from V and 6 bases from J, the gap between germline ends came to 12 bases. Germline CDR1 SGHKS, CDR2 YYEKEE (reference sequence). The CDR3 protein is CASSFSRVGEQYV. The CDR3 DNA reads TGTGCCAGCAGCTTTTCCCGGGTGGGCGAGCAGTACGTC.